This TCR beta chain originates from a study of PD-L1 blockade in urothelial cancer. As for the study in general: From 2014, patients received atezolizumab, given as 1,200 mg intravenously every 3 weeks. Each participant's history included 0 to 3 prior chemotherapy regimens.

Germline V gene data show CDR1 as SGHNT and CDR2 as YENEEA. V gave up 6 bases and J gave up 5 bases; unmatched junction bases: 7. This CDR3 has 15 amino acids. Between 1 and 8 samples, pretreatment and on-treatment, were given by each patient. Each PCR reaction had synthetic TCR analog templates spiked into it. This table comes from immunoSEQ multiplex PCR, and its TCRdb copy is limited to in-frame clones, with some not included. The sample contains 38,000 or so clones, over 70% of which appear only once. This clone has a single count. This receptor was identified in a man aged 60-69 years with urothelial cancer. Specimen: PBMCs, collected around atezolizumab (anti-PD-L1) treatment. The chain is built from TRBV11-3 and TRBJ2-2, with TRBD2 matching over 9 bases. CDR3 protein: CASSIAGEGTGELFF. DNA for the CDR3: TGTGCCAGCAGTATAGCGGGAGAGGGAACCGGGGAGCTGTTTTTT. The whole variable domain, filled in from reference TRBV11-3 and TRBJ2-2, reads EAGVVQSPRYKIIEKKQPVAFWCNPISGHNTLYWYLQNLGQGPELLIRYENEEAVDDSQLPKDRFSAERLKGVDSTLKIQPAELGDSAVYLCASSIAGEGTGELFFGEGSRLTVL.